A selection of T cell receptor beta chains follows, all from one sample in a study of cytomegalovirus exposure and HLA in healthy donors. Here immunoSEQ multiplex PCR was the method, and the copy in TCRdb shows in-frame clones only, minus some. The sample carries 150,000 or so clones, around 81% recorded once. Input material: PBMCs. These receptors were collected from a young man in good health and CMV-seropositive. CDR3s include the opening cysteine and the closing phenylalanine or tryptophan. D genes are given only for firm matches. Clone size is given for some rows only: seen once, a few or many times, or a class if the clone is expanded.

size	V	J	D	DNA	CDR3
.	TRBV9	TRBJ1-5	.	TGTGCCAGCAGCGGCGGCGGGTTCTCCCAGCCCCAGCATTTT	CASSGGGFSQPQHF
.	TRBV19	TRBJ2-3	.	TGTGCCAGTAGGAAACTGTCAGGGGTAGATACGCAGTATTTT	CASRKLSGVDTQYF
.	TRBV9	TRBJ1-6	.	TGTGCCAGCAGCTCGGGAGGGGGTCCCCTCCACTTT	CASSSGGGPLHF
.	TRBV9	TRBJ2-5	.	TGTGCCAGCAGCCCTGGGGACATTCAAGAGACCCAGTACTTC	CASSPGDIQETQYF
.	TRBV10-2	TRBJ2-2	.	TGCGCCAGCAGAGCGGGTAACGGGGAGCTGTTTTTT	CASRAGNGELFF
.	TRBV27	TRBJ1-2	.	TGTGCCAGCAGTATACAGGGCGAGGGATTGTCCGATTTGGTGACTAACTATGGCTACACCTTC	CASSIQGEGLSDLVTNYGYTF
.	TRBV27	TRBJ2-7	.	TGTGCCAGCAGTTTGGGGACTGCCGCCTACGAGCAGTACTTC	CASSLGTAAYEQYF
.	TRBV7-8	TRBJ1-5	.	TGTGCCAGCAGCCCGGGGAACAGGGGCAATCAGCCCCAGCATTTT	CASSPGNRGNQPQHF
.	TRBV19	TRBJ1-2	TRBD1	TGTGCCAGTAGCTCCCTCAAGACAGGGATGATTGGCTACACCTTC	CASSSLKTGMIGYTF
.	TRBV5-1	TRBJ2-7	.	TGCGCCAGCAGCTTGGTTGAGAGCTCCTACGAGCAGTACTTC	CASSLVESSYEQYF
.	TRBV21-1	TRBJ2-1	.	TGTGCCAGCAGCAAAGAACCCCGGGGACCAACTAGCGGGGGCCCTTACAATGAGCAGTTCTTC	CASSKEPRGPTSGGPYNEQFF
.	TRBV20-1	TRBJ2-7	.	TGCAGTGCTAGCCCCAGCGATAAGCAGTACTTC	CSASPSDKQYF
.	TRBV2	TRBJ1-4	TRBD1	TGTGCCAGCAGTGTAGGACAGGCCGCAACTAATGAAAAACTGTTTTTT	CASSVGQAATNEKLFF
.	TRBV19	TRBJ2-7	TRBD2	TGTGCCAGTAACAGGGAGACTAGCGACCGCGAGCAGTACTTC	CASNRETSDREQYF
.	TRBV12-2	TRBJ2-2	.	TGTGCAAGTCGCTTATATTCTGGGGAGCTGTTTTTT	CASRLYSGELFF
.	TRBV7-2	TRBJ1-1	.	TGTGCCAGCAGCAAAACCCCGGGACTCAACACTGAAGCTTTCTTT	CASSKTPGLNTEAFF
.	TRBV5-1	TRBJ1-1	TRBD1	TGCGCCAGCAGCTGGGACAGGTACACTGAAGCTTTCTTT	CASSWDRYTEAFF
.	TRBV5-5	TRBJ2-5	.	TGTGCCAGCAGCGAGGGGGAAGAGACCCAGTACTTC	CASSEGEETQYF
.	TRBV18	TRBJ1-1	.	TGTGCCAGCTCACCGTCTGGAGACGGTTACACTGAAGCTTTCTTT	CASSPSGDGYTEAFF
.	TRBV7-2	TRBJ1-2	TRBD1	TGTGCCAGCAGCTTAGAAGCGGGGACAGGGGAGGGTGGCTACACCTTC	CASSLEAGTGEGGYTF
.	TRBV7-3	TRBJ2-5	.	TGTGCCAGCAGCTTAGAGGGGGTAGGGACCCAGTACTTC	CASSLEGVGTQYF
.	TRBV18	TRBJ2-1	.	TGTGCCAGCTCACCGGCGTGGCCGCGGAATGAGCAGTTCTTC	CASSPAWPRNEQFF
.	TRBV6-1	TRBJ2-2	TRBD1	TGTGCCAGCAGTGTGGGACAGAAGAACACCGGGGAGCTGTTTTTT	CASSVGQKNTGELFF
.	TRBV11-3	TRBJ2-1	TRBD2	TGTGCCAGCAGCTTTGCTAGCGGGGGGGCCCGAGAGCAGTTCTTC	CASSFASGGAREQFF
.	TRBV5-4	TRBJ2-7	TRBD1	TGTGCCAGCAGCGCGGACAGGGCGGACTACGAGCAGTACTTC	CASSADRADYEQYF
.	TRBV9	TRBJ2-5	TRBD1	TGTGCCAGCGGGGTCGGGACAGGGCTATCAGAGACCCAGTACTTC	CASGVGTGLSETQYF
.	TRBV27	TRBJ2-7	.	TGTGCCAGCAGTTTATCGCTGTTAAGGCAGGGCTCCCCCGAGCAGTACTTC	CASSLSLLRQGSPEQYF
.	TRBV25-1	TRBJ1-2	TRBD1	TGTGCCAGCAGTGCTTTCACCGGGACAGGGGGCGTCGGCTATGGCTACACCTTC	CASSAFTGTGGVGYGYTF
.	TRBV5-1	TRBJ1-2	.	TGCGCCAGCAGCTTGGTCGGCCCCAGGGTGCCGGGCGGCTACACCTTC	CASSLVGPRVPGGYTF
once	TRBV6-5	TRBJ2-7	TRBD1	TGTGCCAGCAGCTGGGACAGAAAGTACGAGCAGTACTTC	CASSWDRKYEQYF
.	TRBV7-9	TRBJ1-5	.	TGTGCCAGCAGCTTCGGGGATAGCAATCAGCCCCAGCATTTT	CASSFGDSNQPQHF
.	TRBV11-2	TRBJ1-6	.	TGTGCCAGCAGCCCCAGGTATAATTCACCCCTCCACTTT	CASSPRYNSPLHF
.	TRBV4-1	TRBJ1-1	.	TGCGCCAGCAGCCAAGATCAGGGGCGCACCCCTGAAGCTTTCTTT	CASSQDQGRTPEAFF
few	TRBV29-1	TRBJ1-2	.	TGCAGCGTTGCCGACACCATCTATGGCTACACCTTC	CSVADTIYGYTF
.	TRBV6-5	TRBJ2-7	TRBD1	TGTGCCAGCAGTTACCCTGGGACAGGCTCCTACGAGCAGTACTTC	CASSYPGTGSYEQYF
.	TRBV30	TRBJ1-4	.	TGTGCCTGGAGTGTACAAGGGGCCAAAAAACTGTTTTTT	CAWSVQGAKKLFF
.	TRBV7-2	TRBJ2-4	.	TGTGCCAGCAGCCTCAGGGGCCCACAAAACATTCAGTACTTC	CASSLRGPQNIQYF
.	TRBV7-9	TRBJ1-1	.	TGTGCCAGCAGCTTAGTACAGCGGTGGACTGAAGCTTTCTTT	CASSLVQRWTEAFF
.	TRBV7-2	TRBJ2-7	.	TGTGCCAGCAGCCGGGAGTCCTTGGGGGAGCAGTACTTC	CASSRESLGEQYF
once	TRBV6-1	TRBJ2-2	.	TGTGCCAGCTCGGGACAAGTGAACACCGGGGAGCTGTTTTTT	CASSGQVNTGELFF
.	TRBV19	TRBJ2-1	TRBD2	TGTGCCAGTAGAATCGGGACTAGCGGTTCCTATGAGCAGTTCTTC	CASRIGTSGSYEQFF
.	TRBV27	TRBJ2-3	.	TGTGCCAGCAGTTTTTCAATGACAGATACGCAGTATTTT	CASSFSMTDTQYF